This is a list of T cell receptor beta chains from one sample in a study of cytomegalovirus exposure and HLA in healthy donors. This table comes from immunoSEQ multiplex PCR, and its TCRdb copy is limited to in-frame clones, with some not included. The sample contains approximately 140,000 clones, about three quarters of which appear only once. Material: PBMCs. The source is a man aged 35 to 55 in good health and CMV-seropositive. The CDR3 runs from the conserved cysteine through the conserved F or W. Each record gives: V gene, D gene, clone size, J gene, CDR3 DNA, CDR3 protein. The D gene is left open where the match is weak. The listing skips clone size in some rows; elsewhere it reads once, few, many or a size class.

TRBV5-1,-,-,TRBJ1-1,TGCGCCAGCAGCTTGGCCGGGGGAGGCCGCGAAGCTTTCTTT,CASSLAGGGREAFF
TRBV5-1,TRBD1,-,TRBJ1-5,TGCGCCAGCAGCCCGGACAGGGGAGGGCAGCCCCAGCATTTT,CASSPDRGGQPQHF
TRBV7-2,TRBD2,-,TRBJ2-1,TGTGCCAGCAGCCCCGGGACTACGAGATACAATGAGCAGTTCTTC,CASSPGTTRYNEQFF
TRBV7-8,-,-,TRBJ2-2,TGTGCCAGCAGCTTACCTGACACCGGGGAGCTGTTTTTT,CASSLPDTGELFF
TRBV7-9,TRBD1,-,TRBJ1-1,TGTGCCAGCAGCTTTTTTGGGGACAGTGAAGCTTTCTTT,CASSFFGDSEAFF
TRBV19,-,-,TRBJ1-1,TGTGCCAGTACCCCCTATGTGGCGGGCACTGAAGCTTTCTTT,CASTPYVAGTEAFF
TRBV5-8,-,-,TRBJ2-2,TGTGCCAGCAGCTCCCAACGAGTCTCCGGGGAGCTGTTTTTT,CASSSQRVSGELFF
TRBV6-6,TRBD1,-,TRBJ1-1,TGTGCCAGCAGTTCCCGGACAGGGGAGGGCACTGAAGCTTTCTTT,CASSSRTGEGTEAFF
TRBV2,TRBD2,-,TRBJ2-1,TGTGCCAGCAGTGAATTTGCCCTAGCGGGAAGACTCAATGAGCAGTTCTTC,CASSEFALAGRLNEQFF
TRBV2,TRBD1,-,TRBJ1-5,TGTGCCAGCAGTCCCCAGACAGGGGGGGGTCAGCCCCAGCATTTT,CASSPQTGGGQPQHF
TRBV10-2,TRBD1,-,TRBJ1-1,TGCGCCAGCAACGACAGGGGGATTGAGACTGAAGCTTTCTTT,CASNDRGIETEAFF
TRBV28,TRBD2,-,TRBJ2-2,TGTGCCACACGCCTAGCGGGAGTTGGCACCGGGGAGCTGTTTTTT,CATRLAGVGTGELFF
TRBV18,TRBD1,few,TRBJ2-7,TGTGCCAGCTCAGACCGGGGACAGGGACTCGAGCAGTACTTC,CASSDRGQGLEQYF
TRBV6-5,-,-,TRBJ1-2,TGTGCCAGCATGCCTTCCAGGTCCTATGGCTACACCTTC,CASMPSRSYGYTF
TRBV7-6,-,-,TRBJ2-7,TGTGCCAGCAGCTTAGGACCACCGGGACAACTATACGAGCAGTACTTC,CASSLGPPGQLYEQYF
TRBV10-3,-,-,TRBJ2-1,TGTGCCATCAGTGAGCCTGGACAAAATAACCCCAATGAGCAGTTCTTC,CAISEPGQNNPNEQFF
TRBV11-2,TRBD1,-,TRBJ2-7,TGTGCCAGCAGCCATCTTACAGGGGGTCACACTTCCTACGAGCAGTACTTC,CASSHLTGGHTSYEQYF
TRBV27,-,-,TRBJ2-3,TGTGCCAGCAGTTCCCTTTTCACAGATACGCAGTATTTT,CASSSLFTDTQYF
TRBV12-5,TRBD1,-,TRBJ2-3,TGTGCTAGTGGTTTCTACGACAGGGGAACAGATACGCAGTATTTT,CASGFYDRGTDTQYF
TRBV4-1,-,-,TRBJ2-7,TGCGCCAGCAGCCAAGACCTCTACGAGCAGTACTTC,CASSQDLYEQYF
TRBV28,TRBD1,-,TRBJ2-3,TGTGCCAGCAGAAGTGTCCCGGGACAGGGGGGCACAGATACGCAGTATTTT,CASRSVPGQGGTDTQYF
TRBV13,TRBD1,-,TRBJ1-3,TGTGCCAGCAGCTTAGGGGACAGGGGAGGACACACCATATATTTT,CASSLGDRGGHTIYF
TRBV19,-,-,TRBJ1-5,TGTGCCAGTAGCTACCCCCATATAAATAGCAATCAGCCCCAGCATTTT,CASSYPHINSNQPQHF
TRBV4-1,-,-,TRBJ1-1,TGCGCCAGCAGCCAAGGGACAGTGAACACTGAAGCTTTCTTT,CASSQGTVNTEAFF
TRBV6-5,-,-,TRBJ1-2,TGTGCCAGCAGTTACCAGGGTCTGACTCGGGGCTACACCTTC,CASSYQGLTRGYTF
TRBV2,-,-,TRBJ1-4,TGTGCCAGCAGACGAGTTGCAACTAATGAAAAACTGTTTTTT,CASRRVATNEKLFF
TRBV5-1,-,-,TRBJ1-1,TGCGCCAGCAGCTTTAACAGGGCCAGAAGCACTGAAGCTTTCTTT,CASSFNRARSTEAFF
TRBV30,TRBD2,-,TRBJ2-7,TGTGCCTGGAGTGGGCGGGGGGCCGGCTTGAACGAGCAGTACTTC,CAWSGRGAGLNEQYF
TRBV7-3,TRBD2,-,TRBJ2-7,TGTGCCAGCAGCTACTCTAGCGGGAAGACCTACGAGCAGTACTTC,CASSYSSGKTYEQYF
TRBV10-3,-,-,TRBJ2-7,TGTGCCACCCAGACTAGTAGGAGTCGATACGAGCAGTACTTC,CATQTSRSRYEQYF
TRBV7-6,TRBD1,-,TRBJ1-1,TGTGCCAGCAGCCCCGACAGGGTAGGAATGAACACTGAAGCTTTCTTT,CASSPDRVGMNTEAFF
TRBV19,TRBD1,-,TRBJ1-4,TGTGCCAGTTCCCGAGGGGGCTGGACTAATGAAAAACTGTTTTTT,CASSRGGWTNEKLFF
TRBV18,-,-,TRBJ2-7,TGTGCCAGCTCAGAGGGGCAGGGGAAGCCATACGAGCAGTACTTC,CASSEGQGKPYEQYF
TRBV27,-,-,TRBJ1-6,TGTGCCAGCAGTTTTGGGGGGGACTGGTCACCCCTCCACTTT,CASSFGGDWSPLHF
TRBV5-4,-,-,TRBJ2-2,TGTGCCAGCAGCTTCCAGGGGCCAACCGGGGAGCTGTTTTTT,CASSFQGPTGELFF
TRBV6-4,-,-,TRBJ2-1,TGTGCCAGCAGTGACTCCCACAGGGTCTCCTACAATGAGCAGTTCTTC,CASSDSHRVSYNEQFF
TRBV2,-,-,TRBJ1-5,TGTGCCAGCAGTGTAGTGGACACCCACAATCAGCCCCAGCATTTT,CASSVVDTHNQPQHF
TRBV7-2,TRBD1,-,TRBJ1-5,TGTGCCAGCAGCCTAGGGACAGGTCAGGGCAATCAGCCCCAGCATTTT,CASSLGTGQGNQPQHF
TRBV7-6,-,-,TRBJ2-7,TGTGCCAGCAGCGGACAAGGGTTCCAGTACTTC,CASSGQGFQYF
TRBV15,-,once,TRBJ2-1,TGTGCCACCAGCAGAGCGGAGGGTGAGCAGTTCTTC,CATSRAEGEQFF
TRBV28,-,-,TRBJ1-5,TGTGCCAGCAGCGACCAGGGGAGTGGCAATCAGCCCCAGCATTTT,CASSDQGSGNQPQHF
TRBV11-2,TRBD2,-,TRBJ2-1,TGTGCCAGCAGGTCGCTAGCGGGAAGAGGGAATGAGCAGTTCTTC,CASRSLAGRGNEQFF
TRBV27,-,-,TRBJ1-1,TGTGCCAGCCGTTACGACTTCGAAGCTTTCTTT,CASRYDFEAFF
TRBV29-1,-,-,TRBJ2-6,TGCAGCGTTGAAGAGACGAGGTTGAGCTCTGGGGCCAACGTCCTGACTTTC,CSVEETRLSSGANVLTF
TRBV5-3,TRBD1,-,TRBJ1-6,TGTGCCAGAAGCTTGGGACAGGGTAATTCACCCCTCCACTTT,CARSLGQGNSPLHF
TRBV11-1,-,-,TRBJ1-2,TGTGCCAGCAGCTTGGGGACTTACTATGGCTACACCTTC,CASSLGTYYGYTF
TRBV5-4,TRBD2,-,TRBJ2-1,TGTGCCAGCAGCTTGGGGGGGCTAGCGGGAGCCGGTAATGAGCAGTTCTTC,CASSLGGLAGAGNEQFF
TRBV30,-,-,TRBJ1-2,TGTGCCTGGAGTGGGTTCGGTATCTCCATCTATGGCTACACCTTC,CAWSGFGISIYGYTF
TRBV19,-,-,TRBJ2-1,TGTGCCAGTAGTATAGACAGTCAGGCACCCTACAATGAGCAGTTCTTC,CASSIDSQAPYNEQFF
TRBV6-5,TRBD1,-,TRBJ2-7,TGTGCCAGCAGTTACAGACAGGGGACCTACGAGCAGTACTTC,CASSYRQGTYEQYF
TRBV7-2,-,few,TRBJ1-5,TGTGCCAGCAGCCACGGGTTCGGGGGAGGGCAGCCCCAGCATTTT,CASSHGFGGGQPQHF
TRBV5-1,TRBD1,once,TRBJ1-1,TGCGCCAGCAGCTTGCAGGGGACAGGGGGCGCCGGGGTTCTCGGCACTGAAGCTTTCTTT,CASSLQGTGGAGVLGTEAFF
TRBV27,-,-,TRBJ2-2,TGTGCCAGCAGGCTACAGGGCAGCGGGGAGCTGTTTTTT,CASRLQGSGELFF